Shown below are 9 T cell receptor beta chains from a single sample sequenced in a study of OX40 agonist ivuxolimab in advanced cancers. Sequencing was performed with immunoSEQ multiplex PCR; in TCRdb, only in-frame clones are kept and a portion is missing. This table has under 85,000 clones, 80% to 85% appearing once. The sequenced sample was CD4+ or CD8+ T cells sorted from blood, obtained in a trial of the OX40 agonist ivuxolimab. These receptors were collected from an adult with an advanced solid tumor such as melanoma, head and neck, liver or kidney cancer.

A remark on this clone: Other nucleotide sequences from this sample produce the same CDR3. The genes are TRBV5-1 and TRBJ2-3, with D perhaps matching TRBD1 (6 bases). Germline CDR1 is SGHRS and CDR2 is YFSETQ. The CDR3 spans 13 residues. Deletions cut 2 bases from V and 5 bases from J, with 9 bases between. The CDR3 DNA sequence: TGCGCCAGCAGCTTTCCAGGGGAAGATACGCAGTATTTT. Translated: CASSFPGEDTQYF.

The chain links TRBV5-4 to TRBJ2-7; 7 nucleotides align to TRBD1. V gave up 4 bases and J gave up 5 bases; unmatched junction bases: 9. This CDR3 region has 14 residues. Germline-derived CDR1 and CDR2 are SGHNT and YYREEE (reference sequence). Written as DNA, the CDR3 is TGTGCCAGCAGCCGACAGGGTAGCGCGGACGAGCAGTACTTC. Translated: CASSRQGSADEQYF.

The chain employs TRBV18 and TRBJ2-5; D gene uncertain. This CDR3 is 13 amino acids long. The germline CDR1 and CDR2 sequences are KGHSH and LQKENI. V was pared by 3 bases and J by 3 bases, with 8 bases between. CDR3 nucleotides: TGTGCCAGCTCACCGGCAGAAGAAGAGACCCAGTACTTC. Protein: CASSPAEEETQYF.

The rearrangement uses TRBV27 and TRBJ2-3; D remains ambiguous. Germline V gene lookup returns CDR1 MNHEY and CDR2 SMNVEV (reference sequence). The CDR3 has 12 residues. V shed 0 bases and J shed 5 bases, with 3 bases lying between them. In DNA, the CDR3 is TGTGCCAGCAGTTTATCGGGAGATACGCAGTATTTT. This translates into CASSLSGDTQYF.

This rearrangement joins TRBV29-1 to TRBJ2-1; possible D gene TRBD2, 6 bases. Looked up from germline, CDR1 is SQVTM and CDR2 is ANQGSEA. The CDR3 is made up of 14 amino acids. The germline V and J ends were trimmed by 1 base and 6 bases, with 13 bases remaining between them. CDR3 loop: CSVEVAGLGNEQFF. CDR3 in DNA: TGCAGCGTTGAAGTTGCGGGGCTGGGCAATGAGCAGTTCTTC.

This clone was seen just once. The chain recombines TRBV5-1 with TRBJ1-1; D gene unclear. With 0 bases removed from V and 5 bases from J, the gap between germline ends came to 8 bases. CDR3 length: 13 amino acids. Germline assignment: CDR1 SGHRS and CDR2 YFSETQ. The CDR3 sequence: CASSLETGTEAFF. Here the CDR3 DNA reads TGCGCCAGCAGCTTGGAAACGGGGACTGAAGCTTTCTTT.

The sample holds a few counts of this clone. Other DNA sequences in the sample encode the same CDR3. This sequence joins TRBV6-5 and TRBJ2-7, with a tentative D call TRBD2 (6 bases). Looked up from germline, CDR1 is MNHEY and CDR2 is SVGAGI. The CDR3 spans 14 residues. The V and J ends lost 2 bases and 0 bases respectively, with 8 bases between them. CDR3 protein: CASSYIGSSYEQYF. The CDR3 DNA sequence: TGTGCCAGCAGTTACATCGGGAGCTCCTACGAGCAGTACTTC.

The V call is TRBV9, the J call TRBJ2-5, with D possibly TRBD2 on 6 matching bases. From germline, CDR1 is SGDLS and CDR2 YYNGEE. The CDR3 consists of 14 residues. Deletions cut 4 bases from V and 3 bases from J, with 13 bases between. The CDR3 reads CASSYGLTEETQYF. CDR3 nucleotides: TGTGCCAGCAGCTACGGACTAACAGAAGAGACCCAGTACTTC. Full variable domain (outside the CDR3, taken from reference TRBV9 and TRBJ2-5): DSGVTQTPKHLITATGQRVTLRCSPRSGDLSVYWYQQSLDQGLQFLIQYYNGEERAKGNILERFSAQQFPDLHSELNLSSLELGDSALYFCASSYGLTEETQYFGPGTRLLVL.

The V gene is TRBV6-5, the J gene TRBJ1-5, with D possibly matching TRBD1 (6 bases). V was clipped by 6 bases and J by 3 bases, with 12 bases between them. CDR1 is MNHEY, CDR2 SVGAGI, per germline. The CDR3 consists of 14 residues. CDR3 sequence (DNA): TGTGCCAGCAGCTTACAGGGACCCAATCAGCCCCAGCATTTT. As protein: CASSLQGPNQPQHF.